What follows are 29 T cell receptor beta chains derived from one specimen sequenced in a study of metastatic and nonmetastatic thyroid tumors. TCRdb re-called the PCR reads with MiXCR. The table shows 15,000 or so clones, with 25% to 30% occurring only once. Not a single patient had been given any form of treatment at any point before undergoing thyroid surgery. What was sequenced was blood. These receptors came from a female donor with papillary thyroid cancer or a benign thyroid nodule (not recorded which). Some clones in this sample may be carry-over from other donors' samples.

This clone rates as medium-sized. The rearrangement joins TRBV6-1 to TRBJ1-1; TRBD1 agrees at 10 bases. The CDR3 covers 16 residues. The germline V gene has CDR1 MNHNS and CDR2 SASEGT. Trimming took 6 bases from V and 0 from J; bases not matched to a gene: 7. This CDR3 is CASRYGQGVMNTEAFF. The CDR3 nucleotides read TGTGCCAGCAGATATGGACAGGGGGTTATGAACACTGAAGCTTTCTTT.

A note on this clone: Germline is not matched at one junction end, which may reflect a read error. J is TRBJ2-6 and V is TRBV6-2 or TRBV6-3; 7 positions match TRBD1. This CDR3 has 16 residues. CDR1 is MNHEY and CDR2 is SVGEGT in the germline V gene. CDR3 in amino acids: CASSYDRVAGANVVTF. The CDR3 region has the DNA TGTGCCAGCAGTTACGACAGGGTTGCTGGGGCCAACGTCGTGACTTTC.

The chain links TRBV12-3 or TRBV12-4 to TRBJ2-6; D may be TRBD1 or TRBD2 (5 bases each). CDR3 size: 16 residues. V was trimmed by 3 bases and J by 2 bases, leaving 11 bases between them. The CDR3 loop is CASSFGGAAGANVLTF. The CDR3 DNA reads as TGTGCCAGCAGTTTTGGGGGAGCCGCTGGGGCCAACGTCCTGACTTTC.

The chain couples TRBV7-9 to TRBJ1-1, with D possibly matching TRBD1 (5 bases). The CDR3 consists of 14 residues. Trimming removed 8 bases from V and 1 base from J, with 14 bases in between. Germline assignment: CDR1 SEHNR and CDR2 FQNEAQ (reference sequence). DNA for the CDR3: TGTGCCAGCTTTATCGGCGGGGCGAACACTGAAGCTTTCTTT. Translated, it gives CASFIGGANTEAFF.

The chain combines TRBV6-1 with TRBJ1-2; no reliable D call. CDR1 and CDR2 from the germline V gene are MNHNS and SASEGT. This CDR3 comprises 13 residues. V lost 7 bases to trimming and J lost 4 bases, with 13 bases between them. CDR3 loop: CASNIREIYGYTF. The CDR3, as DNA: TGTGCCAGCAACATTAGAGAAATCTATGGCTACACCTTC.

In this sample, this clone is medium-sized. The chain joins TRBV24-1 to TRBJ2-7; D unresolved. Germline-derived CDR1 and CDR2 are KGHDR and SFDVKD. V shed 6 bases and J shed 3 bases, with 11 bases lying between them. CDR3 length: 13 amino acids. CDR3 DNA: TGTGCCACCAGTACCCCCCCCAGCTACGAGCAGTACTTC. Protein product: CATSTPPSYEQYF.

The table lists this clone with a few counts. This sequence joins TRBV6-1 and TRBJ2-3; the D gene is possibly TRBD2 (7 bases). Germline V gene lookup returns CDR1 MNHNS and CDR2 SASEGT. The CDR3 is 15 amino acids. V gave up 5 bases and J gave up 7 bases, with 19 bases separating them. The CDR3 nucleotides read TGTGCCAGCAGTAATCTAGCGGTAGGGGGAAATACGCAGTATTTT. Its protein product is CASSNLAVGGNTQYF.

This clone occurred many times. The V call is TRBV6-1, the J call TRBJ2-5; maybe TRBD1 (5 bases). The CDR3 has 16 amino acids. Trimming removed 2 bases at V and 4 bases at J, with 17 bases between. Germline V gene sequence: CDR1 MNHNS, CDR2 SASEGT. The CDR3 DNA sequence: TGTGCCAGCAGTGAATCCCTACAGGATTCCGGAGAGACCCAGTACTTC. Protein: CASSESLQDSGETQYF.

The chain carries TRBV6-1 and TRBJ2-7; 8 nucleotides match TRBD2. J was trimmed by 5 bases and V by 6 bases; bases with no gene match: 9. The CDR3 runs 14 residues. Looked up from germline, CDR1 is MNHNS and CDR2 is SASEGT. CDR3 in amino acids: CASSVEAGAHEQYF. In nucleotides, the CDR3 is TGTGCCAGCAGCGTGGAAGCGGGAGCCCACGAGCAGTACTTC.

In its sample, this clone was seen a few times. The chain employs TRBV12-3 or TRBV12-4 and TRBJ1-5; D is uncertain. The CDR3 spans 14 residues. Trimming removed 2 bases at V and 2 bases at J, with 7 bases between. The CDR3 spells CASSLMGGNQPQHF. The CDR3 coding sequence is TGTGCCAGCAGTTTAATGGGTGGCAATCAGCCCCAGCATTTT.

The chain employs TRBV19 and TRBJ2-2; TRBD2 aligns across 12 bases. Germline V gives CDR1 LNHDA, CDR2 SQIVND (reference sequence). V lost 1 base and J lost 5; bases outside the gene matches: 8. The CDR3 has 18 residues. CDR3 loop: CASSIGWTSGIRTGELFF. The CDR3 coding sequence is TGTGCCAGTAGTATAGGCTGGACTAGCGGGATTCGGACCGGGGAGCTGTTTTTT.

This clone qualifies as medium-sized. The chain joins TRBV6-1 to TRBJ1-3, with unresolved D. CDR3 length: 14 amino acids. CDR1 MNHNS and CDR2 SASEGT come from the germline V gene. Trimming took 5 bases from V and 0 from J, leaving 8 bases between them. The CDR3: CASSWQSSGNTIYF. Here the CDR3 DNA reads TGTGCCAGCAGTTGGCAGAGCTCTGGAAACACCATATATTTT.

A note on this clone: One end of the junction is discordant with germline, which a read error may explain. The chain is built from TRBV11-2 and TRBJ2-3, with unresolved D. The CDR3 extends over 14 amino acids. Germline V gives CDR1 SGHAT, CDR2 FQNNGV. The CDR3 here is CAISLRLSADTQYF. In DNA, the CDR3 is TGTGCCATCAGCTTACGGTTAAGCGCAGATACGCAGTATTTT.

This clone is deemed medium-sized. The V gene is TRBV4-3, the J gene TRBJ2-2; no definite D call. Germline V gene lookup returns CDR1 LGHNA and CDR2 YSLEER. Trimming took off 4 bases at V and 1 base at J, with 7 bases between the two ends. CDR3 length equals 14 residues. CDR3 amino acids: CASSLSRNTGELFF. In DNA form, the CDR3 reads TGCGCCAGCAGCCTCTCCCGGAACACCGGGGAGCTGTTTTTT.

This clone ranks as medium-sized. The chain combines TRBV11-3 with TRBJ2-1, with D hard to call. Germline CDR1 reads SGHNT; CDR2 reads YENEEA. This CDR3 has 12 residues. The ends were cut back, 0 bases at V and 6 bases at J, with 3 bases in the middle. The CDR3 region is CASSLDLNEQFF. Here the CDR3 DNA reads TGTGCCAGCAGCTTAGATCTCAATGAGCAGTTCTTC.

This sequence joins TRBV11-1 and TRBJ2-1, with TRBD2 as a possible D gene (6 bases). The germline V and J ends were trimmed by 5 bases and 3 bases, with 14 bases remaining between them. The length of the CDR3 is 15 residues. Germline V gene sequence: CDR1 SGHAT, CDR2 FQDESV (reference sequence). CDR3 nucleotides: TGTGCCAGCAGCGGATTAGCGGAAGTCTACAATGAGCAGTTCTTC. Amino acid sequence: CASSGLAEVYNEQFF. The variable domain in full, completed from reference TRBV11-1 and TRBJ2-1, reads EAEVAQSPRYKITEKSQAVAFWCDPISGHATLYWYRQILGQGPELLVQFQDESVVDDSQLPKDRFSAERLKGVDSTLKIQPAELGDSAMYLCASSGLAEVYNEQFFGPGTRLTVL.

Points on this clone: Since the CDR3 does not end with the conserved phenylalanine or tryptophan, this likely comes from a read error. This rearrangement joins TRBV6-1 to TRBJ2-3; D might be TRBD2 (5 bases). The CDR3 has 14 residues. The germline V gene has CDR1 MNHNS and CDR2 SASEGT. Here the CDR3 DNA reads TGTGCCAGCAGCCGAAATGGAGGCACAGAAACGCAGTATATT. Protein: CASSRNGGTETQYI.

Relative to its sample, this clone is medium-sized. The V gene is TRBV5-1, the J gene TRBJ2-7; the D gene is possibly TRBD1 (6 bases). CDR3 length: 15 residues. Trimming cost V 2 bases and J 5 bases, with 17 bases left between them. CDR1 and CDR2 from the germline V gene are SGHRS and YFSETQ. The CDR3 loop is CASSLPLGANDEQYF. The CDR3 DNA follows: TGCGCCAGCAGCTTACCCCTGGGGGCGAACGACGAGCAGTACTTC.

There are many counts of this clone. Just one base apart from a much larger clone, this may be a read error. This chain joins TRBV6-1 and TRBJ1-2; TRBD1 agrees at 7 bases. This CDR3 spans 16 amino acids. Germline V lookup: CDR1 MNHNS, CDR2 SASEGT. CDR3 sequence (DNA): TGTGCTGGCAGTGAAATTACCGGGACAGCCCTCTATGGCTACACCTTC. Encoded protein: CAGSEITGTALYGYTF.

V usage is TRBV6-1 and J usage is TRBJ2-7; TRBD2 is a possible D gene (6 bases). This CDR3 is 16 amino acids long. V lost 6 bases, J lost 1 base, and 19 bases lay in between. Germline V CDR1 and CDR2: MNHNS, SASEGT. The CDR3 sequence is CASSRKWRELSYEQYF. CDR3 bases: TGTGCCAGCAGCCGCAAGTGGAGGGAATTGTCCTACGAGCAGTACTTC.

This clone counts as medium-sized. The chain is built from TRBV5-1 and TRBJ1-4; no clear D gene. The germline V gene encodes CDR1 SGHRS and CDR2 YFSETQ. The V and J ends lost 0 bases and 2 bases respectively, with 8 bases between them. There are 15 residues in the CDR3. The CDR3 sequence: CASSLGGYTNEKLFF. The DNA for the CDR3 is TGCGCCAGCAGCTTGGGAGGGTATACTAATGAAAAACTGTTTTTT.

The V call is TRBV12-3 or TRBV12-4, the J call TRBJ2-7; no clear D gene. The germline V and J ends were trimmed by 8 bases and 2 bases, with 10 bases remaining between them. CDR3 length equals 12 residues. The CDR3, as DNA: TGTGCCAGCTTATCGGAAACCTACGAGCAGTACTTC. Its protein product is CASLSETYEQYF.

V gene TRBV20-1 combines with J gene TRBJ2-7; D possibly uses TRBD1 or TRBD2 (5 bases each). The V gene's germline CDR1 is DFQATT and CDR2 SNEGSKA (reference sequence). The CDR3 is made up of 11 amino acids. V dropped 6 bases and J dropped 6 bases, with 12 bases sitting between them. This CDR3 is CSASSGGEQYV. The CDR3 DNA is TGCAGTGCCAGCTCTGGGGGCGAGCAGTACGTC.

This clone was seen only a few times. The V call is TRBV28, the J call TRBJ1-1; D might be TRBD1 (5 bases). The germline V gene encodes CDR1 MDHEN and CDR2 SYDVKM. The CDR3 length is 14 residues. The V gene lost 4 bases and the J gene lost 9 bases, with 18 bases spanning the gap. CDR3 sequence reads: CASSSGSGYNKAFF. CDR3 DNA sequence: TGTGCCAGCAGTTCCGGCTCAGGGTACAATAAAGCTTTCTTT.

This clone is classed as medium-sized. The V and J genes are TRBV24-1 and TRBJ2-1, with TRBD2 identical over 7 bases. This CDR3 is built from 16 residues. The ends lost 3 bases at V and 7 bases at J; junction bases unmatched: 11. Germline values: CDR1 KGHDR, CDR2 SFDVKD. The CDR3 DNA reads as TGTGCCACCAGTGATCCTCTTGGGGCGGGAGTAAATGAGCAGTTCTTC. Residues: CATSDPLGAGVNEQFF.

This clone was seen repeatedly, ten times or more. One base away lies a much larger clone, so this may be a sequencing read error. V gene TRBV27 combines with J gene TRBJ1-1; 7 nucleotides line up with TRBD1. The CDR3 totals 15 residues. CDR1 and CDR2 from the germline V gene are MNHEY and SMNVEV (reference sequence). The DNA of the CDR3 is TGTGCCGGCAGTTTGGCAGGGGGGCCGAACACTGAAGCTTTCTTT. Its protein product is CAGSLAGGPNTEAFF.

This clone was seen at least ten times. No DNA is shown, since the ends of the CDR3 on it are uncertain; the CDR3 is the one TCRdb lists. This chain connects TRBV12-3 or TRBV12-4 to TRBJ1-3; the table's D call, TRBD1, has no DNA check behind it. The CDR3 comprises 17 residues, both ends counted. The CDR3 here is CASSFFGQMISGNTIYF.

The V call is TRBV7-3, the J call TRBJ2-6; 9 bases are shared with TRBD2. With 4 bases clipped from V and 4 bases from J, the junction kept 11 bases outside the gene matches. CDR3 length: 18 residues. CDR1 is SGHTA and CDR2 is FQGTGA in the germline V gene. The chain's CDR3 is CASSYSSGGRPGANVLTF. DNA of the CDR3: TGTGCCAGCAGCTACTCGAGCGGGGGGCGGCCCGGGGCCAACGTCCTGACTTTC.

Points on this clone: One end of the junction does not line up with germline, which may come from a read error. The chain recombines TRBV27 with TRBJ1-5; no firm D call. Germline CDR1 is MNHEY and CDR2 is SMNVEV (reference sequence). CDR3 size: 15 residues. DNA for the CDR3: TGTGCCAGCACTTTATATTGGGCTCTCGATCAGCCCCAGCATTTT. As protein: CASTLYWALDQPQHF.